These 18 T cell receptor beta chains originate from one sample sequenced in a study of T-cell memory formation after mild COVID-19. TCRdb used MiXCR to reprocess the 5' RACE reads, holding one entry per CDR3 protein. Here the sample spans under 200,000 distinct CDR3 sequences, over 10% being singletons. The specimen was PBMCs or a T cell subset sorted from them (not recorded which). Every receptor here comes from a man younger than 30 who had mild COVID-19 (a few samples of this study predate the infection). Cell type and time point are not known.

The rearrangement joins TRBV19 to TRBJ1-1; D might be TRBD1 (6 bases). This CDR3 region has 12 residues. Trimming took 5 bases from V and 11 from J, leaving 15 bases between them. The germline V gene has CDR1 LNHDA and CDR2 SQIVND (reference sequence). CDR3 sequence reads: CASSPRGGTAFF. The CDR3 nucleotides are TGTGCCAGTAGTCCCAGGGGAGGGACGGCTTTCTTT.

This clonotype was counted between two and nine times. The chain links TRBV21-1 to TRBJ1-5. TRBV21-1 is noted as a pseudogene. The CDR3 spans 15 residues. The CDR3, as DNA: TGTGCCAGCAGCAAAGGGAGTCGGGTCAATCAGCCCCAGCATTTT. Amino acids: CASSKGSRVNQPQHF.

This clonotype appeared a few times. V usage is TRBV6-5 and J usage is TRBJ2-7, with D unresolved. This CDR3 is 15 amino acids long. Trimming stripped 0 bases from V and 0 bases from J, with 9 bases between. From germline, CDR1 is MNHEY and CDR2 SVGAGI. Here the CDR3 DNA reads TGTGCCAGCAGTTACTCAACCCGGGCCTCCTACGAGCAGTACTTC. This sequence encodes CASSYSTRASYEQYF.

This chain uses TRBV6-2 or TRBV6-3 with TRBJ2-1; a weak D match, TRBD2 (6 bases). Per the germline V gene, CDR1 is MNHEY and CDR2 is SVGEGT. The CDR3 runs 15 residues. Trimming removed 5 bases at V and 4 bases at J, with 15 bases between. CDR3 sequence: CASSTGGGVYNEQFF. As DNA, the CDR3 is TGTGCCAGCAGTACTGGTGGCGGGGTATACAATGAGCAGTTCTTC.

This clonotype was detected many times. This chain uses TRBV7-2 with TRBJ2-3; D ambiguous. The germline V and J ends were trimmed by 5 bases and 2 bases, with 14 bases remaining between them. The CDR3 contains 15 residues. Looked up from germline, CDR1 is SGHTA and CDR2 is FQGNSA. The CDR3, as DNA: TGTGCCAGCAGCCCCCGTGGTGCAGACACAGATACGCAGTATTTT. This translates into CASSPRGADTDTQYF. The variable domain in full, completed from reference TRBV7-2 and TRBJ2-3, reads GAGVSQSPSNKVTEKGKDVELRCDPISGHTALYWYRQSLGQGLEFLIYFQGNSAPDKSGLPSDRFSAERTGGSVSTLTIQRTQQEDSAVYLCASSPRGADTDTQYFGPGTRLTVL.

The gene calls are TRBV7-2 and TRBJ2-1; D gene unclear. Germline-derived CDR1 and CDR2 are SGHTA and FQGNSA. V lost 5 bases to trimming and J lost 8 bases, with 10 bases between them. The CDR3 runs to 12 residues. CDR3 DNA: TGTGCCAGCAGCCCTCAGAGTCATGAGCAGTTCTTC. Its translation: CASSPQSHEQFF.

This sequence joins TRBV7-2 and TRBJ1-1; D ambiguous. This CDR3 has 15 residues. Germline V gene sequence: CDR1 SGHTA, CDR2 FQGNSA. V lost 5 bases and J lost 6, with 19 bases in between. CDR3 region: CASSPLVGRVAEAFF. DNA of the CDR3: TGTGCCAGCAGCCCCCTGGTGGGTCGGGTGGCTGAAGCTTTCTTT.

Regarding this clonotype: Its ends do not fully match the called genes, so a read error is possible. The genes are TRBV4-3 and TRBJ2-5, with D maybe TRBD2 (7 bases). Germline V lookup: CDR1 LGHNA, CDR2 YSLEER. The CDR3 contains 15 residues. The CDR3 region has the DNA TGCGCCAGCAGCCAAGATCGTGCAGGGGAGGGGACCAAGTACTTC. Translated, it gives CASSQDRAGEGTKYF.

The chain uses TRBV7-3 and TRBJ2-3, with D perhaps TRBD1 (5 bases). CDR1 is SGHTA and CDR2 is FQGTGA in the germline V gene. The CDR3 is 13 residues long. Between the trimmed V and J ends, which lost 5 bases and 4 bases, there was a span of 10 bases. CDR3 sequence: CASSLGASDTQYF. DNA for the CDR3: TGTGCCAGCAGCCTTGGGGCTTCAGATACGCAGTATTTT. Full variable domain (remainder filled in from reference TRBV7-3 and TRBJ2-3): GAGVSQTPSNKVTEKGKYVELRCDPISGHTALYWYRQSLGQGPEFLIYFQGTGAADDSGLPNDRFFAVRPEGSVSTLKIQRTERGDSAVYLCASSLGASDTQYFGPGTRLTVL.

A few counts support this clonotype. The chain combines TRBV29-1 with TRBJ1-1; D gene unclear. CDR1 SQVTM and CDR2 ANQGSEA come from the germline V gene. V was shortened by 4 bases and J by 0 bases, with 12 bases between the two germline ends. The CDR3 consists of 14 residues. In DNA form, the CDR3 reads TGCAGCGTTGCACGCATTCCCATGAACACTGAAGCTTTCTTT. Protein product: CSVARIPMNTEAFF.

A few counts support this clonotype. The J gene is TRBJ2-3, the V gene TRBV27; 8 nucleotides align to TRBD1. The CDR3 consists of 13 residues. Germline-derived CDR1 and CDR2 are MNHEY and SMNVEV (reference sequence). V was pared by 6 bases and J by 3 bases, with 2 bases of the junction left unmatched. The CDR3 loop reads CASRGQETDTQYF. CDR3 DNA: TGTGCCAGCAGGGGACAGGAAACAGATACGCAGTATTTT.

The sample holds many counts of this clonotype. V gene TRBV5-1 combines with J gene TRBJ2-5, with a possible D match to TRBD2 (6 bases). This CDR3 is 14 amino acids long. V lost 0 bases and J lost 3, with 9 bases in between. Germline V gives CDR1 SGHRS, CDR2 YFSETQ. The CDR3 here is CASSLVAGKETQYF. The DNA of the CDR3 is TGCGCCAGCAGCTTGGTTGCGGGGAAAGAGACCCAGTACTTC.

The chain has TRBV15 and TRBJ2-7, with D possibly called TRBD1 or TRBD2 (5 bases each). The V and J ends lost 11 bases and 0 bases respectively, with 20 bases between them. This CDR3 region has 15 residues. Looked up from germline, CDR1 is LNHNV and CDR2 is YYDKDF (reference sequence). The CDR3 DNA reads TGTGCCTCAAGCGAGGGGCCAAGGAGCTCCTACGAGCAGTACGTC. It specifies CASSEGPRSSYEQYV.

The chain is built from TRBV5-1 and TRBJ2-3; TRBD2 matches 12 bases. The V gene end was trimmed by 4 bases and the J gene end by 4 bases; junction bases not matched to a gene: 4. Germline values: CDR1 SGHRS, CDR2 YFSETQ. CDR3 size: 15 residues. The CDR3 nucleotides read TGCGCCAGCAGCGTACCTAGCGGGGGGGCAGATACGCAGTATTTT. This encodes CASSVPSGGADTQYF.

This rearrangement joins TRBV20-1 to TRBJ2-5, with 10 positions matching TRBD1. V shed 6 bases and J 4 bases; nucleotides not matched to a gene: 8. The CDR3 is made up of 14 amino acids. From germline, CDR1 is DFQATT and CDR2 SNEGSKA (reference sequence). The CDR3 sequence: CSADRGRVSETQYF. CDR3 nucleotide sequence: TGCAGTGCCGACAGGGGGCGCGTGTCAGAGACCCAGTACTTC.

The chain is built from TRBV18 and TRBJ2-5, with D tentatively TRBD2 (6 bases). V was clipped by 4 bases and J by 2 bases, with 11 bases between them. This CDR3 contains 14 residues. CDR1 is KGHSH, CDR2 LQKENI, per germline. The CDR3 loop is CASSLPGAQETQYF. CDR3 sequence (DNA): TGTGCCAGCTCACTCCCGGGAGCTCAAGAGACCCAGTACTTC.

The chain is built from TRBV28 and TRBJ2-7; D is ambiguous. CDR3 length equals 12 residues. CDR1 and CDR2 from the germline V gene are MDHEN and SYDVKM. V lost 4 bases to trimming and J lost 11 bases, with 15 bases between them. The CDR3 sequence is CASSSDGRYKYV. The DNA of the CDR3 is TGTGCCAGCAGTTCGGACGGACGCTATAAGTACGTC.

This clonotype has just a few counts. The chain recombines TRBV5-6 with TRBJ1-1; 7 nucleotides line up with TRBD1. V lost 5 bases and J lost 4; bases outside the gene matches: 8. Per germline, CDR1 SGHDT and CDR2 YYEEEE. CDR3 length equals 14 residues. The CDR3 sequence: CASRWDRSGTEAFF. The CDR3 DNA follows: TGTGCCAGCAGATGGGACAGATCGGGCACTGAAGCTTTCTTT.